The 19 T cell receptor beta chains below all came from one sample that was sequenced in a study of metastatic and nonmetastatic thyroid tumors. TCRdb re-called the PCR reads through MiXCR. The sample includes fewer than 12,000 clones, approximately 30% of them seen just once. All patients were untreated before thyroid surgery. The sequenced sample consisted of tumor tissue. The receptors come from a male donor with papillary thyroid cancer or a benign thyroid nodule (not recorded which). Some clones in this sample may be carry-over from other donors' samples.

V is TRBV15 and J is TRBJ2-1; 10 nucleotides line up with TRBD2. The CDR3 is 15 residues long. With 5 bases clipped from V and 4 bases from J, the junction kept 5 bases outside the gene matches. Germline V gives CDR1 LNHNV, CDR2 YYDKDF (reference sequence). In DNA, the CDR3 is TGTGCCACCAGCGCCGGGACTAGCGAGTACAATGAGCAGTTCTTC. Protein product: CATSAGTSEYNEQFF.

In this sample, this clone turned up once. This chain links TRBV2 with TRBJ2-2; D possibly uses TRBD1 or TRBD2 (6 bases each). Germline CDR1 is SNHLY and CDR2 is FYNNEI. CDR3 length: 17 amino acids. V lost 5 bases and J 6 bases, leaving 22 bases between the germline ends. The CDR3 DNA reads as TGTGCCAGCAGTCCGCCCGAGGGGGTCGGGAGCGCCGGGGAGCTGTTTTTT. Encoded protein: CASSPPEGVGSAGELFF.

This clone was observed a handful of times. J is TRBJ2-7 and V is TRBV6-1, with 9 bases identical to TRBD1. The J segment lost 6 bases and the V segment lost 7 bases, leaving 10 bases of the junction unmatched. Germline loops: CDR1 MNHNS, CDR2 SASEGT. The CDR3 is 14 amino acids. CDR3 coding DNA: TGTGCCAGCAAAGGGACAGGGCATAAGGGCGAGCAGTACTTC. It codes for CASKGTGHKGEQYF.

This CDR3 is CASSWGQGDLETQYF. CDR3 DNA sequence: TGTGCCAGCAGCTGGGGACAGGGGGACTTAGAGACCCAGTACTTC. This chain joins TRBV7-9 and TRBJ2-5; TRBD1 agrees at 11 bases. Germline V gene lookup returns CDR1 SEHNR and CDR2 FQNEAQ (reference sequence). The V gene end was trimmed by 4 bases and the J gene end by 4 bases; junction bases not matched to a gene: 5. The length of the CDR3 is 15 residues.

This chain links TRBV3-1 with TRBJ2-7, with unresolved D. V lost 5 bases, J lost 5 bases, and 16 bases lay in between. The germline V gene encodes CDR1 LGHDT and CDR2 YNNKEL (reference sequence). This CDR3 contains 14 residues. The CDR3 spells CASSDEFDLNEQYF. CDR3 nucleotides: TGTGCCAGCAGCGACGAATTTGACCTCAACGAGCAGTACTTC.

The rearrangement links TRBV7-9 to TRBJ2-7, with 7 bases fitting TRBD2. Germline lookup yields CDR1 SEHNR and CDR2 FQNEAQ (reference sequence). With 1 base clipped from V and 4 bases from J, the junction kept 4 bases outside the gene matches. CDR3 length: 14 residues. The CDR3 coding sequence is TGTGCCAGCAGCTTAGAAGGCGGGGGATACGAGCAGTACTTC. It is translated as CASSLEGGGYEQYF.

This clone is medium-sized (0.01 to 0.1%). The CDR3 DNA is TGCGCCAGCAGCTTGGGACAGGGACCAGATACGCAGTATTTT. Amino acid sequence: CASSLGQGPDTQYF. J is TRBJ2-3 and V is TRBV5-1, with 7 bases fitting TRBD1. The CDR3 has 14 residues. V was clipped by 0 bases and J by 4 bases; unmatched bases: 2. Germline V gives CDR1 SGHRS, CDR2 YFSETQ.

The chain links TRBV6-1 to TRBJ2-7; 9 nucleotides align to TRBD1. Germline CDR1 reads MNHNS; CDR2 reads SASEGT. Germline trimming cut 5 bases from V and 6 bases from J; bases unmatched to any gene: 17. There are 17 residues in the CDR3. CDR3 protein: CASSPRPTVQGASEQYF. As DNA, the CDR3 is TGTGCCAGCAGTCCGCGGCCGACGGTACAGGGGGCTAGCGAGCAGTACTTC.

By sample share, this clone is medium-sized (0.01 to 0.1%). The chain employs TRBV9 and TRBJ1-3, with 9 bases identical to TRBD1. The CDR3 sequence is 16 residues long. Trimming took 0 bases from V and 5 from J; bases not matched to a gene: 6. CDR1 and CDR2 from the germline V gene are SGDLS and YYNGEE. CDR3 sequence: CASSVGDREARNTIYF. The CDR3 nucleotides are TGTGCCAGCAGCGTAGGGGACAGGGAGGCTAGAAACACCATATATTTT.

A remark on this clone: No conserved phenylalanine or tryptophan is present at the end of the CDR3, so a read error is the likely explanation. J is TRBJ1-2 and V is TRBV27, with unresolved D. Per the germline V gene, CDR1 is MNHEY and CDR2 is SMNVEV (reference sequence). Trimming pared 4 bases from V and 0 bases from J, leaving 12 bases between. This CDR3 is 15 amino acids long. The CDR3 nucleotides are TGTGCCAGCAGTTACGCAGGTGGGCCTAACTATGGCTACACCCTC. Its protein is CASSYAGGPNYGYTL.

The CDR3 loop is CAWRWGLDTDTQYF. In DNA form, the CDR3 reads TGTGCCTGGAGGTGGGGACTAGACACAGATACGCAGTATTTT. The genes are TRBV30 and TRBJ2-3, with 8 bases that match TRBD2. This CDR3 contains 14 residues. Germline V gene data show CDR1 as GTSNPN and CDR2 as SVGIG (reference sequence). The V and J ends lost 3 bases and 2 bases, in that order; junction bases with no gene match: 4.

This clone was counted a few times. This chain links TRBV2 with TRBJ1-2; tentative D call: TRBD1 (6 bases). This CDR3 has 14 residues. The V and J ends lost 9 bases and 6 bases respectively, with 20 bases between them. Germline V gene data show CDR1 as SNHLY and CDR2 as FYNNEI. The CDR3 sequence is CASRTYTGLDGYTF. The CDR3 nucleotides read TGTGCCAGTCGGACGTATACAGGGCTTGATGGCTACACCTTC. The full variable domain, completed using reference TRBV2 and TRBJ1-2, is EPEVTQTPSHQVTQMGQEVILRCVPISNHLYFYWYRQILGQKVEFLVSFYNNEISEKSEIFDDQFSVERPDGSNFTLKIRSTKLEDSAMYFCASRTYTGLDGYTFGSGTRLTVV.

The gene calls are TRBV20-1 and TRBJ1-1, with unresolved D. The CDR3 extends over 15 amino acids. Per germline, CDR1 DFQATT and CDR2 SNEGSKA (reference sequence). V gave up 3 bases and J gave up 7 bases, with 21 bases separating them. The CDR3 sequence: CSASPASSSVVEAFF. The CDR3 DNA reads as TGCAGTGCTAGCCCCGCCTCGTCTAGCGTGGTTGAAGCTTTCTTT.

This clone appeared a few times. A junction boundary mismatches the germline segment, possibly from a read error. The rearrangement joins TRBV6-1 to TRBJ1-2; the D is unclear. The V gene's germline CDR1 is MNHNS and CDR2 SASEGT. The CDR3 totals 13 residues. The CDR3 protein is CASKETFNYCYTF. The CDR3 nucleotides are TGTGCCAGCAAGGAGACGTTTAACTATTGCTACACCTTC.

This clone was seen ten or more times. This chain connects TRBV3-1 to TRBJ2-3, with unresolved D. The CDR3 covers 14 residues. Deletions cut 1 base from V and 4 bases from J, with 9 bases between. Germline V gene data show CDR1 as LGHDT and CDR2 as YNNKEL (reference sequence). In nucleotides, the CDR3 is TGTGCCAGCAGCCAAGTTTCTAGGTCAGATACGCAGTATTTT. It yields the protein CASSQVSRSDTQYF.

In its sample, this clone is medium-sized. The V call is TRBV6-1, the J call TRBJ1-6; D is perhaps TRBD1 (5 bases). Trimming shortened V by 6 bases and J by 11 bases, and 14 bases separated the two germline ends. The CDR3 runs 13 residues. Germline V lookup: CDR1 MNHNS, CDR2 SASEGT. The CDR3 DNA sequence: TGTGCCAGCAGGAAAATCGACAGCACACCCCTCCACTTT. This gives the protein CASRKIDSTPLHF.

In this sample, this clone turned up many times. Sequence at one end of the junction differs from germline and may be a read error. The same CDR3 is also encoded by other DNA sequences in this sample. The chain employs TRBV28 and TRBJ1-5; no firm D call. Per the germline V gene, CDR1 is MDHEN and CDR2 is SYDVKM. CDR3 size: 17 residues. CDR3 sequence (DNA): TGTGCCAGCAGTTTAAGGCCCCCGCCCAATAGCAATCAGCCCCAGCACTTT. This translates into CASSLRPPPNSNQPQHF. Full variable domain (rest looked up from reference TRBV28 and TRBJ1-5): DVKVTQSSRYLVKRTGEKVFLECVQDMDHENMFWYRQDPGLGLRLIYFSYDVKMKEKGDIPEGYSVSREKKERFSLILESASTNQTSMYLCASSLRPPPNSNQPQHFGDGTRLSIL.

This rearrangement joins TRBV15 to TRBJ2-2; D gene unclear. The CDR3 sequence is 15 residues long. Per germline, CDR1 LNHNV and CDR2 YYDKDF (reference sequence). V was clipped by 0 bases and J by 2 bases, with 7 bases between them. The CDR3 bases are TGTGCCACCAGCAGAGATTGGGCAAACACCGGGGAGCTGTTTTTT. Amino acids: CATSRDWANTGELFF. Combining the CDR3 with reference TRBV15 and TRBJ2-2 gives the whole variable domain DAMVIQNPRYQVTQFGKPVTLSCSQTLNHNVMYWYQQKSSQAPKLLFHYYDKDFNNEADTPDNFQSRRPNTSFCFLDIRSPGLGDTAMYLCATSRDWANTGELFFGEGSRLTVL.

This clone was observed a few times. Compared with germline, one end of the junction differs, possibly owing to a read error. This CDR3 is also generated by other DNA sequences in the sample. The chain carries TRBV3-1 and TRBJ1-1; D gene ambiguous. CDR1 is LGHDT, CDR2 YNNKEL, per germline (reference sequence). The CDR3 is 13 residues long. CDR3 in DNA: TGTGCCAGCAGCCGGCAGCCGGATTCAGAAGCCTTCTTT. Encoded protein: CASSRQPDSEAFF.